This T cell receptor (beta chain) was captured in a study of technical replicates of blood from a few donors. Looked up from germline, CDR1 is SEHNR and CDR2 is FQNEAQ (reference sequence). J gave up 4 bases and V 4 bases, and 6 bases lay outside the gene matches. The CDR3 extends over 15 amino acids. Here immunoSEQ multiplex PCR was the method, and the copy in TCRdb shows in-frame clones only, minus some. Of around 86,000 clones in the sample, 90% to 98% were seen once. The chain has TRBV7-9 and TRBJ1-2; 10 bases are shared with TRBD1. This clonotype was sampled from a human donor in good health. Sample: T cells isolated from PBMCs. The CDR3 spells CASSSSTGGPYGYTF. The CDR3 DNA is TGTGCCAGCAGCTCTTCGACAGGGGGCCCCTATGGCTACACCTTC.